Each of the 10 T cell receptor beta chains below was sequenced from the same sample in a study of CD8 T cells in Susac syndrome (dated by TCRdb to the late 2010s). The library relied on the immunoSEQ multiplex PCR assay. RNA was extracted using the RNeasy kit, and about 0.5 to 1 ug of the RNA was reverse transcribed with random hexamers. TCRdb passed the public sequencing reads through fastp at Q25 and MiXCR, retaining productive beta sequences. One record per CDR3 amino acid sequence lists the most common genes and DNA. The sample table records roughly 150,000 distinct CDR3 sequences; 92% of these occur just once. The leading ten clones occupy roughly 0.08% of the sample. Sequenced: CD4+ T cells from PBMCs. The source is a human donor in good health.

The count of this clonotype is one. The chain carries TRBV3-1 and TRBJ1-2; D gene ambiguous. From germline, CDR1 is LGHDT and CDR2 YNNKEL (reference sequence). V was shortened by 0 bases and J by 2 bases, with 10 bases between the two germline ends. This CDR3 has 15 residues. CDR3 amino acids: CASSQDGGRNYGYTF. The CDR3 bases are TGTGCCAGCAGCCAAGATGGTGGGCGGAACTATGGCTACACCTTC. Full variable domain (missing parts from reference TRBV3-1 and TRBJ1-2): DTAVSQTPKYLVTQMGNDKSIKCEQNLGHDTMYWYKQDSKKFLKIMFSYNNKELIINETVPNRFSPKSPDKAHLNLHINSLELGDSAVYFCASSQDGGRNYGYTFGSGTRLTVV.

V is TRBV7-9 and J is TRBJ2-1; D remains unclear. The length of the CDR3 is 11 residues. The germline gives CDR1 SEHNR, CDR2 FQNEAQ (reference sequence). Between the trimmed V and J ends, which lost 8 bases and 4 bases, there was a span of 6 bases. The CDR3 region is CASLFYNEQFF. For the CDR3, the DNA is TGTGCCAGCCTATTTTACAATGAGCAGTTCTTC.

The gene calls are TRBV7-9 and TRBJ1-1; D uncertain. Per germline, CDR1 SEHNR and CDR2 FQNEAQ (reference sequence). Trimming took off 1 base at V and 3 bases at J, with 12 bases between the two ends. This CDR3 spans 15 amino acids. DNA of the CDR3: TGTGCCAGCAGCTTAGGGCACCTCTTCTACACTGAAGCTTTCTTT. Protein: CASSLGHLFYTEAFF.

This chain uses TRBV20-1 with TRBJ1-1; TRBD1 is a possible D gene (5 bases). Germline CDR1 DFQATT, CDR2 SNEGSKA (reference sequence). The germline V and J ends were trimmed by 4 bases and 3 bases, with 9 bases remaining between them. The CDR3 has 12 amino acids. The CDR3 is CSATKGHTEAFF. The CDR3 coding sequence is TGCAGTGCTACCAAGGGGCACACTGAAGCTTTCTTT.

The chain recombines TRBV20-1 with TRBJ1-2; D not certain. CDR3 length: 17 residues. Germline V lookup: CDR1 DFQATT, CDR2 SNEGSKA (reference sequence). V was trimmed by 0 bases and J by 2 bases, leaving 19 bases between them. For the CDR3, the DNA is TGCAGTGCTAGAGATCGCCAAGTGTTGAACCTGAACTATGGCTACACCTTC. Amino acid sequence: CSARDRQVLNLNYGYTF.

In this sample, this clonotype turned up a few times. The chain joins TRBV6-6 to TRBJ2-7; D tentatively reads TRBD1 or TRBD2 (5 bases each). The germline V and J ends were trimmed by 5 bases and 7 bases, with 15 bases remaining between them. Germline-derived CDR1 and CDR2 are MNHNY and SVGAGI (reference sequence). The CDR3 is 13 residues long. CDR3 bases: TGTGCCAGCAGTGAGAGGGGCCCGGGGGAGCAGTACTTC. This encodes CASSERGPGEQYF.

The chain uses TRBV3-1 and TRBJ2-1; unclear D gene. The germline V gene encodes CDR1 LGHDT and CDR2 YNNKEL (reference sequence). Trimming removed 6 bases from V and 5 bases from J, with 11 bases in between. This CDR3 is built from 13 residues. The CDR3 sequence: CASRPPPNNEQFF. As DNA, the CDR3 is TGTGCCAGCAGACCTCCACCTAACAATGAGCAGTTCTTC.

The chain is built from TRBV3-1 and TRBJ2-7, with D possibly called TRBD1 or TRBD2 (5 bases each). V lost 0 bases and J lost 2, with 11 bases in between. The CDR3 sequence is 15 residues long. Germline V gene data show CDR1 as LGHDT and CDR2 as YNNKEL (reference sequence). CDR3 in DNA: TGTGCCAGCAGCCAAGACCCCCGGGACCCCTACGAGCAGTACTTC. As protein: CASSQDPRDPYEQYF.

V usage is TRBV20-1 and J usage is TRBJ2-3; TRBD2 matches at 13 bases. The junction had 5 bases not matched to a gene; V was cut back by 5 bases and J by 0 bases. From germline, CDR1 is DFQATT and CDR2 SNEGSKA (reference sequence). This CDR3 is built from 16 residues. The CDR3 coding sequence is TGCAGTGCTCTGGGACTAGCGGGAAGAAGCACAGATACGCAGTATTTT. Amino acid sequence: CSALGLAGRSTDTQYF.

The rearrangement uses TRBV28 and TRBJ2-1, with 8 bases lining up with TRBD2. The ends lost 7 bases at V and 4 bases at J; junction bases unmatched: 12. CDR3 length: 16 amino acids. Per germline, CDR1 MDHEN and CDR2 SYDVKM. The CDR3 here is CASNRRVAGTYNEQFF. CDR3 nucleotide sequence: TGTGCCAGCAACCGACGAGTAGCGGGGACATACAATGAGCAGTTCTTC.